A selection of T cell receptor beta chains follows, all from one sample in a study of blood T cell repertoires in COVID-19. Only in-frame clones appear in the TCRdb table, and some are missing; sequencing was by immunoSEQ multiplex PCR. The sample contains approximately 80,000 clones, around 90% of which appear only once. What was sequenced was peripheral blood. These TCRs come from a human donor in a cohort sampled during active COVID-19. Each CDR3 is given with its conserved first and last residue. D genes are given only for firm matches. Clone size is stated in some rows and not others, as once, few, many or a class when expanded.

TRBJ2-7	NA	TRBV27	TRBD2	CASSLLAGEGEQYF	TGTGCCAGCAGTTTATTGGCGGGGGAGGGAGAGCAGTACTTC
TRBJ2-1	NA	TRBV12-5	NA	CASGLVGDEQFF	TGTGCTAGTGGTTTGGTAGGAGATGAGCAGTTCTTC
TRBJ2-2	once	TRBV19	TRBD2	CASSPITSGNTGELFF	TGTGCCAGTAGTCCGATCACTAGCGGGAACACCGGGGAGCTGTTTTTT
TRBJ2-5	NA	TRBV27	NA	CASSHEGWQETQYF	TGTGCCAGCAGCCACGAGGGTTGGCAAGAGACCCAGTACTTC
TRBJ2-5	once	TRBV4-2	TRBD2	CASSQARGGRLETQYF	TGTGCCAGCAGCCAGGCACGCGGGGGGAGGTTGGAGACCCAGTACTTC
TRBJ2-7	once	TRBV19	NA	CASSIGPGYYEQYF	TGTGCCAGTAGTATAGGGCCAGGGTACTACGAGCAGTACTTC
TRBJ2-5	NA	TRBV7-9	NA	CASSLGDRTAQETQYF	TGTGCCAGCAGCTTGGGGGACCGGACAGCACAAGAGACCCAGTACTTC
TRBJ1-6	NA	TRBV18	NA	CASSPDSSYNSPLHF	TGTGCCAGCTCACCGGACAGTTCATATAATTCACCCCTCCACTTT
TRBJ1-5	NA	TRBV18	NA	CASSPGQLKYSNQPQHF	TGTGCCAGCTCACCCGGACAGTTGAAATATAGCAATCAGCCCCAGCATTTT
TRBJ1-4	NA	TRBV18	NA	CASSPGTNEKLFF	TGTGCCAGCTCACCCGGGACAAATGAAAAACTGTTTTTT
TRBJ2-7	NA	TRBV11-3	TRBD2	CASSDLGTSGNYEQYF	TGTGCCAGCAGCGATCTAGGGACTAGCGGAAACTACGAGCAGTACTTC
TRBJ2-7	NA	TRBV27	TRBD2	CASSLMGGGLREQYF	TGTGCCAGCAGTTTAATGGGGGGAGGGCTAAGGGAGCAGTACTTC
TRBJ1-1	NA	TRBV5-1	TRBD1	CASSFSLASSNRGFTEAFF	TGCGCCAGCAGCTTTAGTTTAGCTAGTTCTAACAGGGGTTTCACTGAAGCTTTCTTT
TRBJ2-5	NA	TRBV6-2/TRBV6-3	NA	CASSQPQGRETQYF	TGTGCCAGCAGCCAACCACAGGGTCGAGAGACCCAGTACTTC
TRBJ1-2	NA	TRBV5-1	NA	CASSLYRTPDNYGYTF	TGCGCCAGCAGCTTATACCGGACACCTGATAACTATGGCTACACCTTC
TRBJ1-6	NA	TRBV5-1	NA	CASSLLGAATRSYNSPLHF	TGCGCCAGCAGCTTGCTGGGGGCGGCCACTCGCTCCTATAATTCACCCCTCCACTTT
TRBJ2-5	NA	TRBV7-2	NA	CASSLWGGETQYF	TGTGCCAGCAGCTTATGGGGAGGAGAGACCCAGTACTTC
TRBJ1-2	NA	TRBV6-6	NA	CASSPLRGYTF	TGTGCCAGCAGCCCACTCCGAGGCTACACCTTC
TRBJ2-1	once	TRBV5-4	NA	CASSPSTSTYNEQFF	TGTGCCAGCAGCCCTTCGACATCGACCTACAATGAGCAGTTCTTC
TRBJ2-3	NA	TRBV2	TRBD2	CASSDRLAGANTQYF	TGTGCCAGCAGTGATCGACTAGCGGGAGCAAATACGCAGTATTTT
TRBJ2-3	NA	TRBV11-2	TRBD2	CASSQTSGLGTDTQYF	TGTGCCAGCAGCCAGACTAGCGGGTTGGGAACAGATACGCAGTATTTT
TRBJ2-5	NA	TRBV25-1	NA	CASSPRDTVMYQETQYF	TGTGCCAGCAGTCCCCGAGACACAGTGATGTACCAAGAGACCCAGTACTTC
TRBJ1-1	NA	TRBV6-6	NA	CASLPTLNTEAFF	TGTGCCAGCCTACCGACACTGAACACTGAAGCTTTCTTT
TRBJ2-7	NA	TRBV5-4	NA	CASSLGRVQDEQYF	TGTGCCAGCAGCTTGGGGAGGGTCCAGGACGAGCAGTACTTC
TRBJ1-6	NA	TRBV30	NA	CAWTLTPTGFDSPLHF	TGTGCCTGGACCTTAACCCCGACAGGTTTTGATTCACCCCTCCACTTT
TRBJ2-1	NA	TRBV7-9	TRBD2	CASSLPLAGGFNEQFF	TGTGCCAGCAGCTTACCACTAGCGGGGGGTTTCAATGAGCAGTTCTTC
TRBJ2-2	NA	TRBV11-2	TRBD2	CASSSPGGRVTGELFF	TGTGCCAGCAGCTCGCCGGGGGGGCGCGTCACCGGGGAGCTGTTTTTT
TRBJ1-1	NA	TRBV16	TRBD1	CASSQIRGRGTEAFF	TGTGCCAGCAGCCAGATCAGGGGGCGGGGCACTGAAGCTTTCTTT
TRBJ1-6	once	TRBV7-3	NA	CASSPGLNSPLHF	TGTGCCAGCAGCCCCGGACTGAATTCACCCCTCCACTTT
TRBJ1-1	NA	TRBV3-1/TRBV3-2	NA	CASSQRLRQGTEAFF	TGTGCCAGCAGCCAAAGACTGCGGCAGGGGACTGAAGCTTTCTTT
TRBJ1-5	NA	TRBV6-2/TRBV6-3	TRBD1	CASSFTITGGSNQPQHF	TGTGCCAGCAGTTTCACCATAACAGGGGGCAGCAATCAGCCCCAGCATTTT
TRBJ1-5	NA	TRBV28	NA	CASRQLWSNQPQHF	TGTGCCAGCAGACAACTATGGTCGAATCAGCCCCAGCATTTT
TRBJ2-7	few	TRBV7-9	TRBD2	CASSSSGGAKVEQYF	TGTGCCAGCAGCTCTAGCGGGGGGGCCAAGGTGGAGCAGTACTTC
TRBJ2-2	NA	TRBV28	TRBD1	CATWTGNTGELFF	TGTGCCACCTGGACAGGGAACACCGGGGAGCTGTTTTTT
TRBJ2-1	NA	TRBV5-4	NA	CASSFSLQGSYNEQFF	TGTGCCAGCAGCTTCTCCCTACAGGGTTCCTACAATGAGCAGTTCTTC
TRBJ2-7	NA	TRBV7-2	TRBD2	CASSLGTSGTYEQYF	TGTGCCAGCAGCTTAGGAACTAGCGGTACCTACGAGCAGTACTTC
TRBJ2-5	NA	TRBV5-4	TRBD1	CASSLGGSRTGPQETQYF	TGTGCCAGCAGCTTGGGGGGATCGAGGACAGGGCCACAAGAGACCCAGTACTTC
TRBJ2-2	NA	TRBV6-2/TRBV6-3	TRBD1	CASIPQGQENTGELFF	TGTGCCAGCATCCCTCAGGGACAGGAAAACACCGGGGAGCTGTTTTTT
TRBJ1-2	NA	TRBV5-6	NA	CASTTGANYGYTF	TGTGCCAGCACCACGGGAGCTAACTATGGCTACACCTTC
TRBJ1-6	NA	TRBV6-2/TRBV6-3	NA	CASNPEGSYNSPLHF	TGTGCCAGCAACCCGGAGGGCTCCTATAATTCACCCCTCCACTTT
TRBJ1-1	NA	TRBV9	NA	CASSGRSVGPLKTEAFF	TGTGCCAGCAGCGGGAGGTCCGTCGGCCCCCTTAAAACTGAAGCTTTCTTT
TRBJ1-1	NA	TRBV10-3	NA	CATQGAMNTEAFF	TGTGCCACACAGGGAGCAATGAACACTGAAGCTTTCTTT
TRBJ2-3	NA	TRBV9	TRBD2	CASSGGVAGAPDTQYF	TGTGCCAGCAGCGGGGGAGTAGCGGGAGCCCCAGATACGCAGTATTTT
TRBJ1-3	NA	TRBV7-2	NA	CASSLTNSGNTIYF	TGTGCCAGCAGCTTGACAAACTCTGGAAACACCATATATTTT
TRBJ1-6	NA	TRBV3-1/TRBV3-2	TRBD1	CASSQGVIDRGSISYNSPLHF	TGTGCCAGCAGCCAAGGGGTCATCGACAGGGGGAGCATCTCCTATAATTCACCCCTCCACTTT
TRBJ2-7	NA	TRBV6-5	NA	CASSNLGQNSYEQYF	TGTGCCAGCAGTAACCTCGGACAGAACTCCTACGAGCAGTACTTC
TRBJ1-5	NA	TRBV28	NA	CASRQAGASQPQHF	TGTGCCAGCAGACAGGCGGGGGCCAGCCAGCCCCAGCATTTT
TRBJ1-2	once	TRBV5-4	TRBD1	CASSIGQGLGYTF	TGTGCCAGCAGCATCGGACAGGGGCTAGGCTACACCTTC
TRBJ1-2	NA	TRBV6-1	TRBD1	CASSDWTGVSYGYTF	TGTGCCAGCAGTGATTGGACAGGGGTATCATATGGCTACACCTTC
TRBJ2-7	NA	TRBV6-2/TRBV6-3	TRBD2	CASSGTSGTYEQYF	TGTGCCAGCAGTGGAACTAGCGGGACCTACGAGCAGTACTTC
TRBJ1-2	NA	TRBV2	NA	CASRKGAENYGYTF	TGTGCCAGCAGAAAAGGGGCAGAAAACTATGGCTACACCTTC
TRBJ1-5	once	TRBV2	TRBD1	CASRRRGLSNQPQHF	TGTGCCAGCAGGCGCAGGGGGCTTAGCAATCAGCCCCAGCATTTT
TRBJ2-3	NA	TRBV30	TRBD2	CAPLAGWGDTQYF	TGTGCCCCACTAGCGGGGTGGGGAGATACGCAGTATTTT
TRBJ1-5	NA	TRBV10-3	TRBD1	CAISQPAWGQENSNQPQHF	TGTGCCATCAGTCAACCAGCCTGGGGACAGGAGAATAGCAATCAGCCCCAGCATTTT
TRBJ2-7	NA	TRBV13	TRBD2	CASSLKRGGPPGREQYF	TGTGCCAGCAGCTTAAAGCGGGGAGGGCCCCCGGGGAGGGAGCAGTACTTC
TRBJ1-1	NA	TRBV11-3	TRBD1	CASSSQGDSEAFF	TGTGCCAGCAGCTCCCAGGGGGATTCTGAAGCTTTCTTT
TRBJ2-1	once	TRBV6-2/TRBV6-3	TRBD1	CASSQQGVGEQFF	TGTGCCAGCAGCCAACAGGGGGTTGGTGAGCAGTTCTTC
TRBJ2-7	NA	TRBV5-1	NA	CASSLAMGGNYEQYF	TGCGCCAGCAGCTTGGCCATGGGGGGTAACTACGAGCAGTACTTC